Listed below are T cell receptor beta chains from one sample, sequenced in a study of control samples from healthy donors and cancer patients. Sequencing was performed with immunoSEQ multiplex PCR; in TCRdb, only in-frame clones are kept and a portion is missing. This table has about 160,000 clones, nearly 96% appearing once. Sequencing was performed on blood. The receptors shown here come from a woman aged 30 to 39 in good health. CDR3s include the opening cysteine and the closing phenylalanine or tryptophan. D genes are given only for firm matches. Only part of the rows carry a size: once, few, many, or a class if the clone is expanded.

size | J | V | D | DNA | CDR3
. | TRBJ2-2 | TRBV19 | . | TGTGCCAGTAGTTGGGGGAAAAACACCGGGGAGCTGTTTTTT | CASSWGKNTGELFF
once | TRBJ2-5 | TRBV5-1 | TRBD2 | TGCGCCAGCAGCTTGGCAAGCGGGAGAACGGAGACCCAGTACTTC | CASSLASGRTETQYF
. | TRBJ2-1 | TRBV28 | TRBD1 | TGTGCCAGCAGTCCCCTCGCGGGGAGAGGGACAGGGCAGAGCTCCTACAATGAGCAGTTCTTC | CASSPLAGRGTGQSSYNEQFF
. | TRBJ2-2 | TRBV5-1 | . | TGCGCCAGCAGCCTGGTGGGGCCCGAAAACGGGGAGCTGTTTTTT | CASSLVGPENGELFF
. | TRBJ2-3 | TRBV6-5 | . | TGTGCCAGCAAAACAGGGGCGGGGGCAGATACGCAGTATTTT | CASKTGAGADTQYF
. | TRBJ2-3 | TRBV30 | . | TGTGCCTGGAGAAGGACTGGAAAGTCTAGCACAGATACGCAGTATTTT | CAWRRTGKSSTDTQYF
. | TRBJ1-1 | TRBV5-1 | TRBD1 | TGCGCCAGCAGCTACGGACAGGGGGTCCCTGAAGCTTTCTTT | CASSYGQGVPEAFF
. | TRBJ2-7 | TRBV6-5 | . | TGTGCCAGCAGTTACAGTGACAGGAGCGAGCAGTACTTC | CASSYSDRSEQYF
. | TRBJ1-1 | TRBV19 | . | TGTGCCAGTAGTCCCGGACAGCCTGAAGCTTTCTTT | CASSPGQPEAFF
. | TRBJ2-7 | TRBV5-6 | TRBD1 | TGTGCCAGCAGCTTGGTAGGGGGCAACGAATTCCACGAGCAGTACTTC | CASSLVGGNEFHEQYF
. | TRBJ2-1 | TRBV2 | TRBD2 | TGTGCCAGCACAGTACTAGCGGGGGCGTCCAATGAGCAGTTCTTC | CASTVLAGASNEQFF
. | TRBJ2-1 | TRBV27 | . | TGTGCCAGCAGTTTGGGGCCCGAAGCCTACAATGAGCAGTTCTTC | CASSLGPEAYNEQFF
. | TRBJ2-7 | TRBV7-2 | . | TGTGCCAGCAGCTTAGCGTTCGGACTCGGTGGGCAGTACTTC | CASSLAFGLGGQYF
. | TRBJ2-2 | TRBV7-9 | . | TGTGCCAGCAGCCCTTGGGGCTTCGGGACCGGGGAGCTGTTTTTT | CASSPWGFGTGELFF
. | TRBJ1-1 | TRBV3-1/TRBV3-2 | . | TGTGCCAGCAGCCGCGGACCAAACACTGAAGCTTTCTTT | CASSRGPNTEAFF
. | TRBJ2-2 | TRBV13 | TRBD1 | TGTGCCAGCAGCTACAGGGGGCGGTACACCGGGGAGCTGTTTTTT | CASSYRGRYTGELFF
. | TRBJ1-3 | TRBV5-1 | . | TGCGCCAGCAGCTTGGTCGCAGGTTGGGACACCATATATTTT | CASSLVAGWDTIYF